The entry below gives a single T cell receptor beta chain sequence along with its context. It lacks a known antigen. Qualities for individual bases were not recorded, and no much larger clone is one base off. The source of the sample is a study of shared clonotypes between healthy human individuals (TCRdb year 2020). Describing the broader study: The cohort included a few men and two women between 18 and 49 years of age. For each donor, CD4 naive and CD4 memory were each given three plates, CD8 naive was given two plates, and CD8 memory was given one plate. To estimate repertoire size and how much clonotype sharing occurs between individuals, the study deeply sequenced the blood TCR repertoires of roughly 5 healthy adults. Libraries were prepared and TCR repertoires were sequenced by different laboratories using diverse techniques, in order to increase sequencing depth and limit assay-specific biases. Between about 0.8 and 9 billion PBMCs per donor were obtained by leukapheresis.

Using the deep immunoSEQ assay, TCR CDR3 regions were amplified from genomic DNA by multiplex PCR. For each cell subset, the extracted genomic DNA was distributed evenly across all wells of several immunoSEQ 96-well plates, and each plate served as one replicate. Each replicate PCR for sorted subsets received 200 ng genomic DNA, equal to tens of thousands of T cell genomes. The purified libraries were quantified using a Qubit 3.0 fluorometer, sized with a Bioanalyzer 2100, and then quantified again using the KAPA Library Quantification kit. Every immunoSEQ 96-well plate was sequenced on a separate single-read 150-cycle Illumina NextSeq 550 flow cell. Per the source publication's procedure: Because only junctional sequences without quality scores were contained in the immunoSEQ output, filtering matching that applied to full-length reads could not be performed. Sequences were annotated with PyIR, a Python wrapper for IgBLAST v1.9, and V/J genes and CDR3 were assigned using IMGT germline references. Reads with weak V/J assignments (E-value above 1e-6), missing CDR3, stop codons, out-of-frame junctions, or ambiguous translated residues were removed. V3J clonotypes were defined as sequences sharing the same inferred V gene, J gene, and CDR3 amino acid sequence. The percentage overlap between two repertoires was calculated by dividing the number of shared unique clonotypes by the size of the smaller repertoire. Repertoire richness was assessed with RTK rarefaction, the Chao1 estimator, and Recon v2.1 estimates of unobserved clonotypes. Generation probabilities for all TCRbeta clonotypes obtained by the gDNA method from several donors were computed using OLGA. The clones in this table, taken by TCRdb from immuneACCESS, are in-frame only. Not every clone is retained; where verified, under half of the shortfall comes from an unresolved V gene, and the cause of the rest is unknown. V and J calls and clone size come straight from that table; D and trimming were deduced from the DNA. The sample table shows 850,000 to 1,200,000 clones, and about 70% are seen once. The ten most abundant clones make up roughly 1.5% of the sample.

Points the paper makes about the study in general: Pairwise subsampling indicated that sequencing depth was expected to affect the degree of clonotype sharing among donors. Sharing across several donors was observed for 4.5% to 6.5% of naive CD4, about 4% of naive CD8, 2% to 2.5% of memory CD4, and around 0.4% of memory CD8 clonotypes. Even with the large sequencing depth, rarefaction of the sorted-subset datasets indicated that sequencing was incomplete. The genetic and exposure-history diversity represented was limited by the small number of donors. Sampling was limited to blood, and TCR repertoires in tissue likely differ from TCR repertoires in blood. Estimated clonotype richness was generally larger for naive than for memory subsets. Clonotypes shared by all four sorted-subset donors showed higher generation probabilities than non-shared clonotypes.

Trimmed from V: 4 bases; trimmed from J: 4 bases; junction bases lacking a gene match: 5. The CDR3 has 14 amino acids, counting the end cysteine and phenylalanine. CDR3 DNA is the only sequence kept; it has 42 bases, read in frame from the first base. The germline V gene encodes CDR1 SGHRS and CDR2 YFSETQ. Donors were healthy HIV-negative adults with no recently reported acute infections or vaccinations. Only Caucasian adults living in Nashville, Tennessee, USA were represented among the donors. CD4+ T cells were enriched by magnetic negative selection; naive cells were then positively selected on CD45RA, and the negative fraction formed the memory subset. Blood was collected by leukapheresis, and PBMCs were isolated by Ficoll-Histopaque density gradient centrifugation and then cryopreserved in liquid nitrogen vapor phase. Analytical flow cytometry was used to check the purity and quantity of each magnetically sorted T cell population. Genomic DNA was isolated from every sorted fraction and measured by UV absorbance on a Nanodrop 2000c.

The receptor was derived from a man aged 18 to 29 in good health. The sample taken for sequencing was memory CD4+ T cells sorted from blood. The sample's cell subset or site label is to be understood as: CD45RA-negative fraction. The receptor chain draws on TRBV5-1 and TRBJ1-3; TRBD1 matches 7 bases in the middle. This receptor carries the CDR3 CASSPDREGNTIYF. The bases read TGCGCCAGCAGCCCAGACAGGGAAGGAAACACCATATATTTT.